This T cell receptor beta chain is drawn from a study of a mutant IDH1 vaccine in newly diagnosed glioma. The time point denotes: baseline, week 1 (first vaccination visit). Treatment reported: pre-vaccination baseline after standard-of-care therapy. The assay was immunoSEQ multiplex PCR, and TCRdb's table has in-frame clones only and misses some. This table holds approximately 92,000 clones, about 80% found once. The table lists this clone with a few counts. The material sequenced was PBMCs, taken from a glioma patient treated with radiotherapy, temozolomide or both. This sequence originates from a woman aged 50 to 65 with glioma.

The CDR3 coding sequence is TGTGCCAGCAGCGTAGTGCCCCTTACCAATGAGCAGTTCTTC. Residues: CASSVVPLTNEQFF. The chain has TRBV9 and TRBJ2-1; D is ambiguous. The CDR3 has 14 residues. Per the germline V gene, CDR1 is SGDLS and CDR2 is YYNGEE. V was trimmed by 0 bases and J by 6 bases, leaving 10 bases between them.